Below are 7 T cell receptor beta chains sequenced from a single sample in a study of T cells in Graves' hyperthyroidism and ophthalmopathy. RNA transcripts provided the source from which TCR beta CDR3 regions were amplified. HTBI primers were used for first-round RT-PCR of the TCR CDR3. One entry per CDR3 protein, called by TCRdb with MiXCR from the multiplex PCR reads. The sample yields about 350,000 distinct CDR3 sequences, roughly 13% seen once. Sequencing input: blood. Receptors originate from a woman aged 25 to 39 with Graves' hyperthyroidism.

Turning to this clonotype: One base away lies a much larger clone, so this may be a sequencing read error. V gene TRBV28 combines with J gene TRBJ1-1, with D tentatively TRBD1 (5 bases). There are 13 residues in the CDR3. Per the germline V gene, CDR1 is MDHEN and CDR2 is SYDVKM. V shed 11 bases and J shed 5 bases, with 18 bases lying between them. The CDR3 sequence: CAPYRGKRTEAFF. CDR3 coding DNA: TGTGCCCCGTATCGGGGGAAGAGGACTGAAGCTTTCTTT.

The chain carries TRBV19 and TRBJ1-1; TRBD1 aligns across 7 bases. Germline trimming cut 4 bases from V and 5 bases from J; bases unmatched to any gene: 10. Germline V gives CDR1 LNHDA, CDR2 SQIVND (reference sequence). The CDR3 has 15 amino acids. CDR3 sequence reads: CASSTLDRVGTEAFF. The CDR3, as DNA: TGTGCCAGTAGTACCCTCGACAGGGTTGGTACTGAAGCTTTCTTT.

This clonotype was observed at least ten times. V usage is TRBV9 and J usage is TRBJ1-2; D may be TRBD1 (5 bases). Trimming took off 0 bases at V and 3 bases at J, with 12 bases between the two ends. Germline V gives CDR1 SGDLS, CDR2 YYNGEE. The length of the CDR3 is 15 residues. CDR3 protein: CASSVEGTDYYGYTF. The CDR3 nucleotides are TGTGCCAGCAGCGTAGAAGGGACGGACTACTATGGCTACACCTTC. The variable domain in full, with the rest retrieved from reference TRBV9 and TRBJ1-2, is DSGVTQTPKHLITATGQRVTLRCSPRSGDLSVYWYQQSLDQGLQFLIQYYNGEERAKGNILERFSAQQFPDLHSELNLSSLELGDSALYFCASSVEGTDYYGYTFGSGTRLTVV.

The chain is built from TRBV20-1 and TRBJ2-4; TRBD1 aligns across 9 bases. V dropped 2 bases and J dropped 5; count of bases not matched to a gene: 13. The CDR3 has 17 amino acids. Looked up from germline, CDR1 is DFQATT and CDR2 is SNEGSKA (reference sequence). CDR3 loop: CSARLAAGTGKENIQYF. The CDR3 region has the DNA TGCAGTGCTAGACTCGCCGCCGGGACAGGGAAAGAAAACATTCAGTACTTC.

The CDR3 DNA follows: TGTGCCAGTAGGTCGGGACTAGCGGATTCCTACGAGCAGTACTTC. Residues: CASRSGLADSYEQYF. The V gene is TRBV19, the J gene TRBJ2-7, with 11 bases that match TRBD2. Per the germline V gene, CDR1 is LNHDA and CDR2 is SQIVND (reference sequence). This CDR3 region has 15 residues. V shed 6 bases, J shed 1 base, and the junction held 5 bases outside the gene matches.

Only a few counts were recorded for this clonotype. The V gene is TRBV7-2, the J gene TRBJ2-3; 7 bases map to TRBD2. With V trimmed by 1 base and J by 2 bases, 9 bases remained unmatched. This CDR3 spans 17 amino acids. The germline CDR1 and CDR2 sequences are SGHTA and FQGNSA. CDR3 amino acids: CASSLVTLRDYTDTQYF. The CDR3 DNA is TGTGCCAGCAGCTTAGTCACACTCAGGGACTACACAGATACGCAGTATTTT.

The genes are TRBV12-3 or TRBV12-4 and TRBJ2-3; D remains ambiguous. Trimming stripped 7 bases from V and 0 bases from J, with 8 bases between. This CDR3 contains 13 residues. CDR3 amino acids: CASNIYSTDTQYF. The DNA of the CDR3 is TGTGCCAGCAACATCTACAGCACAGATACGCAGTATTTT.